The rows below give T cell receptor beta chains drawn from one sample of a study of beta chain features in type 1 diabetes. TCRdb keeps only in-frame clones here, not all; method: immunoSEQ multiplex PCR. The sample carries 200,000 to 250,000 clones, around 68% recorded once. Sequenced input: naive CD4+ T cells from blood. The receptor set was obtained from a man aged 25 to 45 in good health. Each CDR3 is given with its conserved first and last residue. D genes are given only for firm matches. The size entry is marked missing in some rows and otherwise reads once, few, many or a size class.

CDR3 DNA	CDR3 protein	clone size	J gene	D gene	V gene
TGCAGCGTCGCAGAGGGCACAGATACGCAGTATTTT	CSVAEGTDTQYF	few	TRBJ2-3	.	TRBV29-1
TGTGCCAGCAGGAAGGGTGGACGGACCGCTAACTATGGCTACACCTTC	CASRKGGRTANYGYTF	.	TRBJ1-2	.	TRBV6-6
TGCAGCGGTGGGACAGGGAAAGCTTTCTTT	CSGGTGKAFF	.	TRBJ1-1	TRBD1	TRBV29-1
TGCAGCGCCTTCCGGACAGGGGGAAGGAATGAGCAGTTCTTC	CSAFRTGGRNEQFF	.	TRBJ2-1	TRBD1	TRBV29-1
TGTGCCAGCAGCTTAGTGGGCAGAGGTGAGCAGTTCTTC	CASSLVGRGEQFF	.	TRBJ2-1	.	TRBV7-2
TGTGCCAGCAGTGAAGGGGCAGGGGCATACGAGCAGTACTTC	CASSEGAGAYEQYF	.	TRBJ2-7	.	TRBV2
TGTGCCAGCAGTTACTCTCCAGGAGATGGCTACACCTTC	CASSYSPGDGYTF	.	TRBJ1-2	.	TRBV6-6
TGTGCCATCAGTGAAGTGAAAGAGACCCAGTACTTC	CAISEVKETQYF	once	TRBJ2-5	.	TRBV10-3
TGTGCCTGGAGTGGGTGGGGACCCCCCTCGAGCGAGCAGTACTTC	CAWSGWGPPSSEQYF	.	TRBJ2-7	.	TRBV30
TGCGCCAGCAGCGGGGCCGCCGGATCTAACTGGGATACGCAGTATTTT	CASSGAAGSNWDTQYF	.	TRBJ2-3	.	TRBV5-1